Listed below are T cell receptor beta chains from one sample, sequenced in a study of blood T cell repertoires in COVID-19. Profiling relied on immunoSEQ multiplex PCR, and the TCRdb table lists in-frame clones only, not all of them. The sample records 200,000 to 300,000 clones, about 80% being singletons. The sequencing sample was made of peripheral blood. The receptors derive from a man of 80 years or more with acute or convalescent COVID-19. CDR3s include the opening cysteine and the closing phenylalanine or tryptophan. Each record gives: V gene, D gene, J gene, clone size, CDR3 DNA, CDR3 protein. The D gene is left open where the match is weak. Clone size is shown for a subset of rows, as once, few, many or a class of expanded clone.

v_gene: TRBV12-5; d_gene: -; j_gene: TRBJ2-7; abundance: -; CDR3nt: TGTGCTAGTGGTTTTCAGTGGGAGCAGTACTTC; CDR3aa: CASGFQWEQYF
v_gene: TRBV19; d_gene: TRBD2; j_gene: TRBJ2-7; abundance: -; CDR3nt: TGTGCCAGTAGTGAGGCTAGCGGGGCGCGGTACGAGCAGTACTTC; CDR3aa: CASSEASGARYEQYF
v_gene: TRBV5-4; d_gene: -; j_gene: TRBJ2-4; abundance: -; CDR3nt: TGTGCCAGCAGCCCCCCGGGAGCCCTCTCCAAAAACATTCAGTACTTC; CDR3aa: CASSPPGALSKNIQYF
v_gene: TRBV7-9; d_gene: TRBD2; j_gene: TRBJ2-7; abundance: -; CDR3nt: TGTGCCAGCAGCTTGAAAGGTAGCGGGGTCTACGAGCAGTACTTC; CDR3aa: CASSLKGSGVYEQYF
v_gene: TRBV6-6; d_gene: -; j_gene: TRBJ1-5; abundance: -; CDR3nt: TGTGCCAGCAGTTACTCGGGGGGATCTCAGCCCCAGCATTTT; CDR3aa: CASSYSGGSQPQHF
v_gene: TRBV24-1; d_gene: TRBD1; j_gene: TRBJ2-4; abundance: -; CDR3nt: TGTGCCACCAGTGATTCCGGGACAGGGTTAACCAAAAACATTCAGTACTTC; CDR3aa: CATSDSGTGLTKNIQYF
v_gene: TRBV5-1; d_gene: -; j_gene: TRBJ2-2; abundance: -; CDR3nt: TGCGCCAGCAGCTTTTTTACACTAGCGAACACCGGGGAGCTGTTTTTT; CDR3aa: CASSFFTLANTGELFF
v_gene: TRBV5-1; d_gene: -; j_gene: TRBJ1-3; abundance: few; CDR3nt: TGCGCCAGCAGCCCGTTCGGACAGAACTCTGGAAACACCATATATTTT; CDR3aa: CASSPFGQNSGNTIYF
v_gene: TRBV28; d_gene: -; j_gene: TRBJ1-2; abundance: -; CDR3nt: TGTGCCAGCAGTACCTACATAGGACACAATTATGGCTACACCTTC; CDR3aa: CASSTYIGHNYGYTF
v_gene: TRBV7-7; d_gene: -; j_gene: TRBJ1-1; abundance: -; CDR3nt: TGTGCCAGCAGCCCGTTGGGAGGGGGCACTGAAGCTTTCTTT; CDR3aa: CASSPLGGGTEAFF
v_gene: TRBV5-1; d_gene: TRBD2; j_gene: TRBJ2-7; abundance: -; CDR3nt: TGCGCCAGCAGCTTGGCTAGCGGGGGTTACTACGAGCAGTACTTC; CDR3aa: CASSLASGGYYEQYF
v_gene: TRBV6-5; d_gene: TRBD1; j_gene: TRBJ1-5; abundance: -; CDR3nt: TGTGCCAGCAGTTACTCAGGACAGGGGTCCAATCAGCCCCAGCATTTT; CDR3aa: CASSYSGQGSNQPQHF
v_gene: TRBV24-1; d_gene: TRBD1; j_gene: TRBJ2-1; abundance: -; CDR3nt: TGTGCCACCAGTGACTCCGGGACAGGGTCCTACAATGAGCAGTTCTTC; CDR3aa: CATSDSGTGSYNEQFF
v_gene: TRBV19; d_gene: -; j_gene: TRBJ1-2; abundance: -; CDR3nt: TGTGCCAGTACCTCCACAGGGCACTATGGCTACACCTTC; CDR3aa: CASTSTGHYGYTF
v_gene: TRBV13; d_gene: -; j_gene: TRBJ1-4; abundance: -; CDR3nt: TGTGCCAGCAGCTTATTCGCAGGGAATGAAAAACTGTTTTTT; CDR3aa: CASSLFAGNEKLFF
v_gene: TRBV28; d_gene: -; j_gene: TRBJ2-7; abundance: -; CDR3nt: TGTGCCAGCAGTCTACGGAGGGCCTGGGAGCAGTACTTC; CDR3aa: CASSLRRAWEQYF
v_gene: TRBV30; d_gene: -; j_gene: TRBJ1-3; abundance: -; CDR3nt: TGTGCCTGGGGACAGCCTGGAAACACCATATATTTT; CDR3aa: CAWGQPGNTIYF
v_gene: TRBV7-2; d_gene: TRBD2; j_gene: TRBJ2-7; abundance: -; CDR3nt: TGTGCCAGCAGCTCCGGCGGGGGATCCTACGAGCAGTACTTC; CDR3aa: CASSSGGGSYEQYF
v_gene: TRBV7-3; d_gene: -; j_gene: TRBJ2-7; abundance: once; CDR3nt: TGTGCCAGCAGCTTAGGGACGGGGGATGGGTACGAGCAGTACTTC; CDR3aa: CASSLGTGDGYEQYF
v_gene: TRBV25-1; d_gene: TRBD1; j_gene: TRBJ2-2; abundance: few; CDR3nt: TGTGCCAGCAGTGAACCTCAGCATAGGGGGCAGGGGGAGCTGTTTTTT; CDR3aa: CASSEPQHRGQGELFF
v_gene: TRBV6-2/TRBV6-3; d_gene: -; j_gene: TRBJ2-7; abundance: -; CDR3nt: TGTGCCAGCAGTTTATCCTCCTACGAGCAGTACTTC; CDR3aa: CASSLSSYEQYF
v_gene: TRBV5-1; d_gene: -; j_gene: TRBJ2-1; abundance: -; CDR3nt: TGCGCCAGCGGTGGCGGGTATAGCTCCTACAATGAGCAGTTCTTC; CDR3aa: CASGGGYSSYNEQFF
v_gene: TRBV19; d_gene: TRBD2; j_gene: TRBJ2-4; abundance: -; CDR3nt: TGTGCCAGTAGTCCCCGGACTAGCGCAAACATTCAGTACTTC; CDR3aa: CASSPRTSANIQYF
v_gene: TRBV7-9; d_gene: -; j_gene: TRBJ1-2; abundance: -; CDR3nt: TGTGCCAGCAGCTTAGAACAGGGCAATGGCTACACCTTC; CDR3aa: CASSLEQGNGYTF
v_gene: TRBV24-1; d_gene: -; j_gene: TRBJ2-7; abundance: -; CDR3nt: TGTGCCACCAGTGATTCGCGGCGGGCCCTTCCCGCCGAGCAGTACTTC; CDR3aa: CATSDSRRALPAEQYF
v_gene: TRBV6-5; d_gene: -; j_gene: TRBJ2-3; abundance: -; CDR3nt: TGTGCCAGCAGCTCGTGGGGAGAAAGCACAGATACGCAGTATTTT; CDR3aa: CASSSWGESTDTQYF
v_gene: TRBV18; d_gene: TRBD2; j_gene: TRBJ2-4; abundance: -; CDR3nt: TGTGCCAGCTCACCCCCACAAGCCGGGACTAGCAACATTCAGTACTTC; CDR3aa: CASSPPQAGTSNIQYF
v_gene: TRBV18; d_gene: TRBD1; j_gene: TRBJ1-2; abundance: -; CDR3nt: TGTGCCAGCTCACCGACCGGAACAGGGGGCCGAGGCTATGGCTACACCTTC; CDR3aa: CASSPTGTGGRGYGYTF